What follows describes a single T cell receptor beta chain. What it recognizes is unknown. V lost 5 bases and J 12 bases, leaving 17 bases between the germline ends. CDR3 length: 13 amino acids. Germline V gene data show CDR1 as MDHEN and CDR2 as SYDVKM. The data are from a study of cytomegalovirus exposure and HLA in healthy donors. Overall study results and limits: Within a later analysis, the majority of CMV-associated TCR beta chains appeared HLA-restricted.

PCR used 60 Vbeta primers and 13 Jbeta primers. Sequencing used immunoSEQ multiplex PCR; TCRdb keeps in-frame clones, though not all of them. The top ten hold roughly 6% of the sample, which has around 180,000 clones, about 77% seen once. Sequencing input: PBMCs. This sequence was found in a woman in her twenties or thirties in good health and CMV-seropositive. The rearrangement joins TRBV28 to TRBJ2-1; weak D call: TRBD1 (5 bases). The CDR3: CASSRLWAQGQFF. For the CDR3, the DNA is TGTGCCAGCAGTCGTCTATGGGCTCAGGGGCAGTTCTTC.